This note documents a single TCR beta chain sequence. This sample stems from a study of memory CD4+ T cells and cytomegalovirus serostatus. The sort gate was single viable CD3+CD4+CD8-CD45RO+ cells for memory CD4+ T cells. The method was immunoSEQ multiplex PCR; TCRdb's version includes in-frame clones alone and lacks a portion of them. The sample carries approximately 88,000 clones, 80% recorded once. Germline CDR1 SGHTS, CDR2 YDEGEE. The ends were cut back, 3 bases at V and 0 bases at J, with 12 bases in the middle. The CDR3 is made up of 15 amino acids. The chain recombines TRBV5-8 with TRBJ1-2; TRBD1 is a possible D gene (6 bases). Source material: memory CD4+ T cells from blood. The receptor comes from an adult in good health and CMV-seropositive. The CDR3 bases are TGTGCCAGCAGCTCCGGACAGCGAGCTAACTATGGCTACACCTTC. Translated, it gives CASSSGQRANYGYTF.